This T cell receptor beta chain was captured by sequencing in a study of blood T cell repertoires in COVID-19. Profiled with immunoSEQ multiplex PCR; TCRdb holds only in-frame clones, not every one. The data hold some 370,000 clones, with roughly four fifths observed a single time. The CDR3 loop spans 20 amino acids. This chain joins TRBV21-1 and TRBJ1-5; TRBD1 is the table's D call and was not checked against the DNA. TRBV21-1 is flagged as a pseudogene. Sample: PBMCs or T cells enriched from blood (not recorded which). The TCR originated in a woman between 45 and 65 years old who had recovered from COVID-19. The CDR3 loop reads CASSKVPLRTEKSSNQPQHF. The CDR3 DNA sequence: TGTGCCAGCAGCAAGGTGCCGCTTAGGACAGAAAAATCTAGCAATCAGCCCCAGCATTTT.